A selection of T cell receptor beta chains follows, all from one sample in a study of breast tumors, draining lymph nodes, adjacent tissues. One entry per CDR3 protein results from TCRdb running MiXCR on the multiplex PCR reads. The profile shows tens of thousands of distinct CDR3 sequences, 23% of them singletons. Sequenced sample: breast tumor tissue. The receptors were gathered from a female donor with breast cancer. Some clones in this sample may be carry-over from other donors' samples. Each CDR3 is given with its conserved first and last residue. Fields, in order: J gene, V gene, clone size, D gene, CDR3 protein, CDR3 DNA. The D gene is left open where the match is weak. The size of a clone is reported for some rows only, either as once, few or many, or as a class for expanded clones.

J: TRBJ2-3
V: TRBV7-6
size: many
D: -
CDR3: CASSPGRTDTQYF
DNA: TGTGCCAGCAGCCCCGGCAGGACAGATACGCAGTATTTT

J: TRBJ2-3
V: TRBV6-1
size: -
D: TRBD2
CDR3: CASSLTTSDRADTQYF
DNA: TGTGCCAGCAGTCTAACTACTAGCGATCGGGCAGATACGCAGTATTTT

J: TRBJ2-7
V: TRBV2
size: many
D: TRBD1
CDR3: CARRTGGSYEQYF
DNA: TGTGCCAGGAGGACAGGGGGCTCCTACGAGCAGTACTTC

J: TRBJ2-7
V: TRBV12-3/TRBV12-4
size: many
D: -
CDR3: CASSLGGVNYEQYF
DNA: TGTGCCAGCAGTTTAGGAGGAGTCAACTACGAGCAGTACTTC

J: TRBJ1-2
V: TRBV11-2
size: many
D: TRBD1
CDR3: CASSLQGQGTDGYTF
DNA: TGTGCCAGCAGCTTACAGGGACAGGGGACGGATGGCTACACCTTC

J: TRBJ2-1
V: TRBV19
size: few
D: TRBD2
CDR3: CATQPRGGYNEQFF
DNA: TGTGCCACTCAACCCCGGGGGGGCTACAATGAGCAGTTCTTC

J: TRBJ2-1
V: TRBV6-1
size: -
D: TRBD2
CDR3: CASTPGTSGGLSYNEQFF
DNA: TGTGCCAGCACCCCAGGGACTAGCGGGGGGCTGTCCTACAATGAGCAGTTCTTC

J: TRBJ2-5
V: TRBV20-1
size: -
D: -
CDR3: CSAQVRKGGLQETQYF
DNA: TGCAGTGCCCAGGTTCGGAAAGGAGGCCTCCAAGAGACCCAGTACTTC

J: TRBJ1-6
V: TRBV7-8
size: many
D: -
CDR3: CASSLGRGARSPLHF
DNA: TGTGCCAGCAGCTTAGGACGGGGGGCGAGGTCACCCCTCCACTTT

J: TRBJ1-1
V: TRBV18
size: -
D: TRBD1
CDR3: CASSPNRGGGTGEAFF
DNA: TGTGCCAGCTCACCTAACAGGGGAGGAGGCACCGGTGAAGCTTTCTTT

J: TRBJ1-1
V: TRBV5-1
size: -
D: TRBD1
CDR3: CASSNGQGALNTEAFF
DNA: TGCGCCAGCAGCAACGGACAGGGGGCTTTGAACACTGAAGCTTTCTTT

J: TRBJ2-6
V: TRBV20-1
size: -
D: TRBD2
CDR3: CSARPGGAGGPIFGANVLAF
DNA: TGCAGTGCTAGACCAGGGGGAGCGGGAGGGCCAATATTCGGGGCCAACGTCCTGGCTTTC

J: TRBJ1-5
V: TRBV15
size: many
D: -
CDR3: CATSRDRNSNQPQHF
DNA: TGTGCCACCAGCAGGGACAGAAATAGCAATCAGCCCCAGCATTTT

J: TRBJ2-5
V: TRBV6-5
size: many
D: -
CDR3: CASSWQGSLETQYF
DNA: TGTGCCAGCAGTTGGCAGGGAAGCCTGGAGACCCAGTACTTC

J: TRBJ2-3
V: TRBV20-1
size: many
D: TRBD2
CDR3: CSSNPAGGNTDTQYF
DNA: TGCAGTTCAAATCCAGCGGGGGGAAACACAGATACGCAGTATTTT

J: TRBJ1-2
V: TRBV19
size: many
D: -
CDR3: CASSLNIYGYTF
DNA: TGTGCCAGTAGTTTAAACATCTATGGCTACACCTTC

J: TRBJ2-5
V: TRBV6-1
size: many
D: -
CDR3: CASGPGGGSETQYF
DNA: TGTGCCAGCGGTCCCGGGGGTGGGTCGGAGACCCAGTACTTC

J: TRBJ2-4
V: TRBV3-1
size: -
D: -
CDR3: CASSQDIRVGGIQYF
DNA: TGTGCCAGCAGCCAAGATATAAGGGTGGGAGGCATTCAGTACTTC

J: TRBJ2-2
V: TRBV7-8
size: many
D: TRBD2
CDR3: CASSPEGLALKKGTGELFF
DNA: TGTGCCAGCAGCCCCGAGGGACTAGCACTGAAAAAGGGCACCGGGGAGCTGTTTTTT

J: TRBJ2-1
V: TRBV5-1
size: many
D: TRBD1
CDR3: CASSLLDRRYNEQFF
DNA: TGCGCCAGCAGCTTGCTGGACAGGAGATACAATGAGCAGTTCTTC

J: TRBJ1-1
V: TRBV20-1
size: -
D: TRBD1
CDR3: CSARDTGQGIYDEAFF
DNA: TGCAGTGCTAGAGATACAGGACAGGGTATCTATGATGAAGCTTTCTTT

J: TRBJ2-7
V: TRBV18
size: many
D: -
CDR3: CASSPSGSLDYEQYF
DNA: TGTGCCAGCTCCCCTTCGGGAAGCTTAGACTACGAGCAGTACTTC

J: TRBJ1-2
V: TRBV4-1
size: medium-sized
D: -
CDR3: CASSQLGLYGYTF
DNA: TGCGCCAGCAGCCAACTGGGACTATATGGCTACACCTTC

J: TRBJ2-3
V: TRBV20-1
size: many
D: -
CDR3: CSAREVADTQYF
DNA: TGCAGTGCTAGGGAGGTGGCAGATACGCAGTATTTT

J: TRBJ1-2
V: TRBV7-8
size: many
D: -
CDR3: CASSATIPGYGYTF
DNA: TGTGCCAGCAGCGCGACAATCCCGGGCTATGGCTACACCTTC

J: TRBJ1-6
V: TRBV20-1
size: many
D: -
CDR3: CSAPDLLNSPLHF
DNA: TGCAGTGCTCCGGACCTTTTAAATTCACCCCTCCACTTT

J: TRBJ2-1
V: TRBV10-1
size: many
D: -
CDR3: CASSEKGIRYDEQFF
DNA: TGCGCCAGCAGTGAGAAGGGAATAAGGTACGATGAGCAGTTCTTC

J: TRBJ2-7
V: TRBV15
size: many
D: -
CDR3: CATSRGNTYEQYF
DNA: TGTGCCACCAGCAGAGGGAATACCTACGAGCAGTACTTC

J: TRBJ1-2
V: TRBV2
size: many
D: -
CDR3: CASSARGLWLRGTIGYTF
DNA: TGTGCCAGCAGTGCGCGGGGGCTATGGCTTCGAGGGACTATCGGCTACACCTTC

J: TRBJ2-3
V: TRBV2
size: many
D: -
CDR3: CASIREGTDTQYF
DNA: TGTGCCAGCATTAGGGAGGGCACAGATACGCAGTATTTT

J: TRBJ2-5
V: TRBV9
size: few
D: TRBD2
CDR3: CASSGTSGLQETQYF
DNA: TGTGCCAGCAGCGGGACTAGCGGACTACAAGAGACCCAGTACTTC

J: TRBJ2-7
V: TRBV5-6
size: large
D: TRBD1
CDR3: CASSLGDRGTDEQYF
DNA: TGTGCCAGCAGCTTGGGGGACAGGGGTACCGACGAGCAGTACTTC

J: TRBJ2-7
V: TRBV5-1
size: -
D: TRBD1
CDR3: CASTQGQGASEQYF
DNA: TGCGCCAGCACGCAGGGACAGGGTGCATCCGAGCAGTACTTC

J: TRBJ2-1
V: TRBV5-4
size: once
D: -
CDR3: CASSLGIYNEQFF
DNA: TGTGCCAGCAGCTTGGGTATATACAATGAGCAGTTCTTC

J: TRBJ2-3
V: TRBV5-1
size: many
D: -
CDR3: CASSLVPRDGFAGTQYF
DNA: TGCGCCAGCAGCTTGGTCCCCCGGGACGGCTTTGCAGGTACGCAGTATTTT

J: TRBJ1-4
V: TRBV2
size: -
D: -
CDR3: CASSLYNEKLFF
DNA: TGTGCCAGCAGCCTATACAATGAAAAACTGTTTTTT

J: TRBJ1-4
V: TRBV6-2/TRBV6-3
size: many
D: -
CDR3: CASRPLDSAHNEKLFF
DNA: TGTGCCAGCCGACCACTCGACAGCGCTCATAATGAAAAACTGTTTTTT

J: TRBJ1-3
V: TRBV18
size: few
D: -
CDR3: CASSPLIQGRGGNTIYF
DNA: TGTGCCAGCTCACCATTGATCCAGGGCCGTGGAGGAAACACCATATATTTT

J: TRBJ1-3
V: TRBV5-1
size: many
D: -
CDR3: CASSLGSGHGNTIYF
DNA: TGCGCCAGCAGCTTGGGCTCGGGACATGGAAACACCATATATTTT

J: TRBJ2-5
V: TRBV4-1
size: many
D: TRBD2
CDR3: CASSQEWRGGETQYF
DNA: TGCGCCAGCAGCCAAGAATGGAGGGGAGGGGAGACCCAGTACTTC

J: TRBJ2-7
V: TRBV27
size: many
D: -
CDR3: CASSSTGGLAYEQYF
DNA: TGTGCCAGCAGTTCCACCGGTGGCTTGGCCTACGAGCAGTACTTC

J: TRBJ1-5
V: TRBV18
size: many
D: -
CDR3: CASSPPGLNQPQHF
DNA: TGTGCCAGCTCACCCCCAGGGTTAAATCAGCCCCAGCATTTT

J: TRBJ2-1
V: TRBV7-9
size: many
D: -
CDR3: CASSLDGGNEQFF
DNA: TGTGCCAGCAGCTTAGATGGCGGCAATGAGCAGTTCTTC